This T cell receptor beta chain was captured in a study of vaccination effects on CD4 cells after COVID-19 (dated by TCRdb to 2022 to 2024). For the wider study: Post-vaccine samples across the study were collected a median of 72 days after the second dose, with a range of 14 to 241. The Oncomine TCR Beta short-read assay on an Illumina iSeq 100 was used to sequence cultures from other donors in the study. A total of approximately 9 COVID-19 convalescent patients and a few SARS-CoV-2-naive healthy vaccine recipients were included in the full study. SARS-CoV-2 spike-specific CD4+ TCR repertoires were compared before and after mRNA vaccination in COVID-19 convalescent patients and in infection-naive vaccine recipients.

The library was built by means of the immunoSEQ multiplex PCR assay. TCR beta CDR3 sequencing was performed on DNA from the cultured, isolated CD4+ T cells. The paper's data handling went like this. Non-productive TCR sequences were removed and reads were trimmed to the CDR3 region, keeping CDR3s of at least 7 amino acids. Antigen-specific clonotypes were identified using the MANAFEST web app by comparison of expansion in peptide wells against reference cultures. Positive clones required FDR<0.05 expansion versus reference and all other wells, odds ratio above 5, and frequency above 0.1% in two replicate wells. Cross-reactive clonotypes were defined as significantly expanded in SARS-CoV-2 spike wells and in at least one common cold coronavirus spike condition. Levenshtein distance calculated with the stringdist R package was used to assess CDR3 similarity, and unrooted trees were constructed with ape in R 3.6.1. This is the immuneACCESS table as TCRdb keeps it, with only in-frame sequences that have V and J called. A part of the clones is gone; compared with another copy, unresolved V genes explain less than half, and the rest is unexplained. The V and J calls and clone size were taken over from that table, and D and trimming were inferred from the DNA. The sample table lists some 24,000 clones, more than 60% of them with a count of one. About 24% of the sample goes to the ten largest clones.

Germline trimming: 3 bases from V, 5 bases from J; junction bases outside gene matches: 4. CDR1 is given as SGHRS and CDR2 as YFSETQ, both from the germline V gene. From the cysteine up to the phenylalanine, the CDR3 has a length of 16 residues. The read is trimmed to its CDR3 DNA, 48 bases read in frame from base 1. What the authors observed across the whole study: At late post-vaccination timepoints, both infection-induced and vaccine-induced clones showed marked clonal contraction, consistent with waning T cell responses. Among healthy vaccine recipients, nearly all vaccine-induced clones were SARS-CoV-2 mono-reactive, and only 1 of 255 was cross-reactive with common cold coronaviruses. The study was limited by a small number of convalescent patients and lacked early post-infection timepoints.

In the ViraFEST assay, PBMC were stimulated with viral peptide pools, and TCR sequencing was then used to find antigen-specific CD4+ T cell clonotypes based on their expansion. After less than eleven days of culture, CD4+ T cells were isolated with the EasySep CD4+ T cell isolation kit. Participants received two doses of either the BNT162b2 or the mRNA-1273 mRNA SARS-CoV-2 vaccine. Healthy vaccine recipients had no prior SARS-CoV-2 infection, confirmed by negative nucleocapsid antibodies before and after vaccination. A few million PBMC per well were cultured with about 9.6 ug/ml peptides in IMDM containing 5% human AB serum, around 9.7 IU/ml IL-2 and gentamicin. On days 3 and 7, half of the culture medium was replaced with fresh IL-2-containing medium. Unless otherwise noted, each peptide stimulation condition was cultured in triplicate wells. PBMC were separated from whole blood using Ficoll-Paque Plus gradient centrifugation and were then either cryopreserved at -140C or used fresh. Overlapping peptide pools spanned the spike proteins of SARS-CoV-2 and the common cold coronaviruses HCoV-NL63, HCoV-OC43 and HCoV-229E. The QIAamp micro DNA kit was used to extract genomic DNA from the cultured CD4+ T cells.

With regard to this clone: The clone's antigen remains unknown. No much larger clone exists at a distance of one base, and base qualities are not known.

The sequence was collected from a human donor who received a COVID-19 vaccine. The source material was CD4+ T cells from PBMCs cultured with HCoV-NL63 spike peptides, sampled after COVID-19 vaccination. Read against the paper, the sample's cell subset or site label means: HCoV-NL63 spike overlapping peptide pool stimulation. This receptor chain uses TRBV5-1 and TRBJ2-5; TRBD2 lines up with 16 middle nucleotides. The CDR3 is CASSSLGLAGGETQYF. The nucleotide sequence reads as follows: TGCGCCAGCAGCTCACTGGGACTAGCGGGAGGGGAGACCCAGTACTTC.